This T cell receptor beta chain derives from a study of blood T cell repertoires in COVID-19 (TCRdb year 2020). Concerning the study at large: The collaborator samples originated in the United States, Italy and Spain and spanned the acute and convalescent phases of COVID-19. The material from the prospective study consisted of cDNA or gDNA derived from T cells, B-cell-depleted T cells, or PBMCs. Subjects who had been exposed to COVID-19, were actively infected with it, or had recovered from it provided the deeply sampled blood TCRbeta repertoires that made up the dataset. The repertoires were released in a freely available public database meant as a resource for research on the immune response to SARS-CoV-2. The samples were drawn from two sources: the first 160 participants of the ongoing ImmuneRACE study, and 1,200 or so subjects contributed by 6 global collaborators. The sample metadata nearly always contained a de-identified subject ID, COVID-19 status, age in years and sex. Where available, HLA class I and class II types were taken from metadata supplied by the sample provider and were not determined by assay-based typing. General study outcomes and caveats: The amount of clinical and demographic metadata varied by source and participant and was provided uncurated.

Participants in the prospective study were enrolled through a virtual design, were aged about 18 to 90 years, and lived in 24 United States geographic areas. To assign participants to cohorts, the prospective study relied on clinical history that participants themselves reported in a screening survey and a study questionnaire. Recovered participants in ImmuneRACE Cohort 3 were defined by two consecutive negative NP/OP PCR tests, clearance by a healthcare professional, or resolution of symptoms. In the prospective study, whole blood, serum and a nasopharyngeal or oropharyngeal swab were collected from each participant by mobile phlebotomists. Prospective study participants could optionally give additional blood draws and questionnaires over a roughly 2-month period. Blood samples from the prospective study were shipped frozen or at room temperature prior to DNA extraction. The immunoSEQ Assay, a bias-controlled multiplex PCR, was used to amplify TCRbeta CDR3 regions from genomic DNA. The authors' pipeline ran thus. The number of nucleated cells in each sample was estimated from the amplification of reference gene primers within the assay. Sequence reads were collapsed and filtered to measure the absolute abundance of every unique TCRbeta CDR3 rearrangement. For each sample, productive Simpson clonality was calculated as the square root of Simpson's diversity index across productive rearrangements. TCRdb holds this immuneACCESS table with in-frame rearrangements only. Some clones are missing; in checked studies, unresolved V genes explain under half, and the rest has no known cause. Clonal size and the V and J genes are those of that table, whereas D and trimming came from the DNA. This sample comprises a few hundred thousand clones, about 87% of them detected only once. The biggest ten clones account for just under 9% of the sample.

Comment on this clone: The antigen it binds to is not known. The input lacks base qualities; no much larger clone sits a single base away.

Sequencing was done on a sample of PBMCs or T cells enriched from blood (not recorded which). The TCR originated in a woman aged 18-29 years who had recovered from COVID-19.

CDR3 region: CASNLNIVSGELFF. The sequenced DNA is TGTGCCAGCAACCTAAATATAGTCTCCGGGGAGCTGTTTTTT. The V and J segments used are TRBV3-1 (or the pseudogene TRBV3-2) and TRBJ2-2; no D gene call is confident. The CDR3, cysteine through phenylalanine, is 14 amino acids long. Of the read, only the CDR3 DNA is kept; its 42 bases are in frame from base 1. The germline ends are 15 bases apart after V is trimmed by 7 bases and J by 6 bases. Sequences LGHDT (CDR1) and YNNKEL (CDR2) are obtained from the germline V gene (reference sequence).